This entry lists 32 T cell receptor beta chains sequenced from one sample in a study of T cell repertoires in cytomegalovirus infection. Their target antigens are unknown. TCRdb re-called the reads with MiXCR, one entry per CDR3 protein. The sample has hundreds of thousands of distinct CDR3 sequences, roughly a third seen once; the top ten hold roughly 18%. The sequenced sample was cultured PBMCs, obtained from culture after CMV antigen stimulation. These receptors all stem from a human donor in good health (CMV status not recorded). Some clones in this sample may be carry-over from other donors' samples.

Ten or more counts support this clonotype. The chain combines TRBV4-1 with TRBJ1-2; 8 bases agree with TRBD1. With V trimmed by 3 bases and J by 8 bases, 14 bases remained unmatched. The CDR3 length is 16 residues. Germline V gene lookup returns CDR1 MGHRA and CDR2 YSYEKL. CDR3 in DNA: TGCGCCAGCAGCCAGTCGACATTGGGACAGGTTAAAGGCTACACCTTC. This gives the protein CASSQSTLGQVKGYTF.

The V gene is TRBV6-1, the J gene TRBJ2-2; 12 bases are a match to TRBD2. The V gene end was trimmed by 7 bases and the J gene end by 4 bases; junction bases not matched to a gene: 13. CDR1 is MNHNS and CDR2 is SASEGT in the germline V gene. The CDR3 is made up of 18 amino acids. CDR3 nucleotide sequence: TGTGCCAGCAAAGGGACTAGCGGGTCTAGCCGCGGCACCGGGGAGCTGTTTTTT. Translation: CASKGTSGSSRGTGELFF.

J is TRBJ2-3 and V is TRBV27; the D gene is possibly TRBD2 (5 bases). CDR3 length: 14 residues. The germline CDR1 and CDR2 sequences are MNHEY and SMNVEV (reference sequence). The ends were cut back, 3 bases at V and 5 bases at J, with 12 bases in the middle. Here the CDR3 DNA reads TGTGCCAGCAGTTTCGGGGTTCCCCGAGATACGCAGTATTTT. It encodes CASSFGVPRDTQYF.

This sequence joins TRBV2 and TRBJ2-7; D gene uncertain. Deletions cut 7 bases from V and 0 bases from J, with 13 bases between. In germline, CDR1 is SNHLY, CDR2 FYNNEI. The CDR3 is 14 residues long. The CDR3 sequence: CASMGHPSSYEQYF. CDR3 DNA sequence: TGTGCCAGCATGGGCCACCCGAGCTCCTACGAGCAGTACTTC. Full variable domain (missing parts from reference TRBV2 and TRBJ2-7): EPEVTQTPSHQVTQMGQEVILRCVPISNHLYFYWYRQILGQKVEFLVSFYNNEISEKSEIFDDQFSVERPDGSNFTLKIRSTKLEDSAMYFCASMGHPSSYEQYFGPGTRLTVT.

The chain has TRBV7-6 and TRBJ1-3; D not certain. CDR3 length: 13 amino acids. The germline gives CDR1 SGHVS, CDR2 FNYEAQ. The germline V and J ends were trimmed by 5 bases and 5 bases, with 10 bases remaining between them. CDR3 sequence: CASSRADRNTIYF. The CDR3 bases are TGTGCCAGCAGCCGCGCTGATAGAAACACCATATATTTT.

This clonotype was seen only a few times. This chain links TRBV2 with TRBJ1-2; 7 bases map to TRBD1. This CDR3 has 15 residues. Germline-derived CDR1 and CDR2 are SNHLY and FYNNEI. After removal of 6 bases from V and 4 bases from J, the junction contained 11 bases not matched to a gene. CDR3 DNA sequence: TGTGCCAGCAGGGCAGACAGGGAAAGGATCTATGGCTACACCTTC. It encodes CASRADRERIYGYTF. The whole variable domain, filled in from reference TRBV2 and TRBJ1-2, reads EPEVTQTPSHQVTQMGQEVILRCVPISNHLYFYWYRQILGQKVEFLVSFYNNEISEKSEIFDDQFSVERPDGSNFTLKIRSTKLEDSAMYFCASRADRERIYGYTFGSGTRLTVV.

The V call is TRBV12-5, the J call TRBJ1-1; the D gene is possibly TRBD1 (6 bases). Trimming took 5 bases from V and 7 from J, leaving 14 bases between them. Germline CDR1 is LGHNT and CDR2 is FRNRAP. This CDR3 has 13 amino acids. For the CDR3, the DNA is TGTGCTAGTGGTCCGGGGGGGGGGCTTGAAGCTTTCTTT. Amino acids: CASGPGGGLEAFF. Variable domain in full (rest from reference TRBV12-5 and TRBJ1-1): DARVTQTPRHKVTEMGQEVTMRCQPILGHNTVFWYRQTMMQGLELLAYFRNRAPLDDSGMPKDRFSAEMPDATLATLKIQPSEPRDSAVYFCASGPGGGLEAFFGQGTRLTVV.

This clonotype was found once. A read error is likely, as this CDR3 ends without the conserved phenylalanine or tryptophan. V usage is TRBV6-5 and J usage is TRBJ1-5, with D perhaps matching TRBD1 (5 bases). This CDR3 contains 15 residues. V shed 5 bases and J shed 2 bases, with 13 bases lying between them. CDR1 is MNHEY and CDR2 is SVGAGI in the germline V gene. Written as DNA, the CDR3 is TGTGCCAGCAGTACGGGGGGGACCGGCAATCAGCCCCAGCATCTT. This translates into CASSTGGTGNQPQHL.

The DNA of the CDR3 is TGTGCCAGCAAAACTATAGCGGACGGGTACGAGCAGTACTTC. Translated: CASKTIADGYEQYF. The chain uses TRBV6-2 or TRBV6-3 and TRBJ2-7; possibly TRBD2 for D (6 bases). This CDR3 is built from 14 residues. Trimming took off 7 bases at V and 4 bases at J, with 17 bases between the two ends. Germline assignment: CDR1 MNHEY and CDR2 SVGEGT.

The rearrangement uses TRBV7-8 and TRBJ2-3; 10 nucleotides line up with TRBD2. With 5 bases clipped from V and 2 bases from J, the junction kept 4 bases outside the gene matches. Per the germline V gene, CDR1 is SGHVS and CDR2 is FQNEAQ. The CDR3 covers 15 residues. The CDR3 loop is CASSALAGATDTQYF. In nucleotides, the CDR3 is TGTGCCAGCAGCGCCCTAGCGGGGGCCACAGATACGCAGTATTTT.

The table lists this clonotype with many counts. J is TRBJ2-7 and V is TRBV7-2, with TRBD2 matching over 12 bases. J gave up 10 bases and V 5 bases, and 12 bases lay outside the gene matches. CDR3 length: 15 residues. Germline loops: CDR1 SGHTA, CDR2 FQGNSA. CDR3 nucleotides: TGTGCCAGCAGCGGACGGACTAGCGGGACCGATACCCAGTACTTC. This codes for CASSGRTSGTDTQYF.

The genes are TRBV6-1 and TRBJ2-1; TRBD1 agrees at 7 bases. The germline V gene has CDR1 MNHNS and CDR2 SASEGT. J gave up 6 bases and V 7 bases, and 6 bases lay outside the gene matches. The CDR3 has 13 amino acids. The CDR3 region has the DNA TGTGCCAGCAAACCCGGGACAGTCAATGAGCAGTTCTTC. Translating gives CASKPGTVNEQFF.

The J gene is TRBJ2-3, the V gene TRBV4-2, with D possibly being TRBD2 (7 bases). V was trimmed by 2 bases and J by 1 base, leaving 13 bases between them. CDR1 LGHNA and CDR2 YNFKEQ come from the germline V gene. This CDR3 comprises 16 residues. The CDR3 DNA follows: TGTGCCAGCAGCCAATTCGGCGGGGGCCGCACAGATACGCAGTATTTT. Translation gives CASSQFGGGRTDTQYF.

This clonotype was picked up a small number of times. The chain has TRBV27 and TRBJ2-1, with TRBD2 matching 15 bases. V shed 5 bases, J shed 8 bases, and the junction held 7 bases outside the gene matches. The V gene's germline CDR1 is MNHEY and CDR2 SMNVEV (reference sequence). The CDR3 extends over 16 amino acids. CDR3 loop: CASSIRTSGRADEQFF. In DNA form, the CDR3 reads TGTGCCAGCAGTATCCGGACTAGCGGGAGGGCCGATGAGCAGTTCTTC.

This clonotype was found a few times. This chain uses TRBV6-6 with TRBJ1-2; 9 bases are shared with TRBD1. Germline V gene sequence: CDR1 MNHNY, CDR2 SVGAGI (reference sequence). The CDR3 contains 13 residues. The V segment lost 5 bases and the J segment 14 bases; nucleotides outside the gene matches: 12. The CDR3 bases are TGTGCCAGCAGTGCCCGGGACAGGGAGGGCGGGACCTTC. Its translation is CASSARDREGGTF.

The CDR3 DNA reads as TGTGCCAGCAGCTTGATTAGGACAGGGGACTGGAAGGACAATGAGCAGTTCTTC. Residues: CASSLIRTGDWKDNEQFF. V and J are TRBV5-5 and TRBJ2-1, with TRBD1 identical over 9 bases. V was pared by 1 base and J by 5 bases, with 13 bases of the junction left unmatched. In germline, CDR1 is SGHKS, CDR2 YYEKEE (reference sequence). The CDR3 loop spans 18 amino acids.

This clonotype was counted only a few times. The rearrangement joins TRBV11-3 to TRBJ2-5; D is unclear. Germline loops: CDR1 SGHNT, CDR2 YENEEA. The CDR3 is 16 amino acids. The V and J ends lost 0 bases and 2 bases respectively, with 13 bases between them. CDR3 region: CASSLDIRGKQETQYF. The CDR3 coding sequence is TGTGCCAGCAGCTTAGATATAAGAGGAAAACAAGAGACCCAGTACTTC.

The chain couples TRBV24-1 to TRBJ2-5; TRBD2 agrees at 8 bases. Trimming cost V 4 bases and J 3 bases; bases outside gene matches: 12. The CDR3 has 17 amino acids. CDR1 is KGHDR and CDR2 is SFDVKD in the germline V gene. The CDR3 DNA sequence: TGTGCCACCAGTGACCGGGGGGGGGGAGGGCAGGAAGAGACCCAGTACTTC. Translating gives CATSDRGGGGQEETQYF.

The chain combines TRBV19 with TRBJ1-2; D gene ambiguous. CDR1 is LNHDA, CDR2 SQIVND, per germline (reference sequence). Deletions cut 3 bases from V and 3 bases from J, with 8 bases between. The CDR3 consists of 13 residues. Written as DNA, the CDR3 is TGTGCCAGTAGTATCGCAGGAGACTATGGCTACACCTTC. This sequence encodes CASSIAGDYGYTF.

This clonotype was seen a handful of times. The gene calls are TRBV18 and TRBJ2-1; D gene ambiguous. Germline V lookup: CDR1 KGHSH, CDR2 LQKENI. Trimming stripped 4 bases from V and 7 bases from J, with 8 bases between. CDR3 size: 12 residues. CDR3 DNA: TGTGCCAGCTCACGCGACCTGAATGAGCAGTTCTTC. This translates into CASSRDLNEQFF.

The chain employs TRBV29-1 and TRBJ2-7, with 8 bases aligning to TRBD1. The CDR3 sequence is 13 residues long. In germline, CDR1 is SQVTM, CDR2 ANQGSEA. V lost 4 bases to trimming and J lost 2 bases; unmatched junction nucleotides: 4. The CDR3 DNA reads TGCAGCGTTGGACAGGGGATTGCCTACGAGCAGTACTTC. It is translated as CSVGQGIAYEQYF.

This clonotype was detected a few times. The chain employs TRBV6-5 and TRBJ2-7; TRBD1 matches at 7 bases. Looked up from germline, CDR1 is MNHEY and CDR2 is SVGAGI. This CDR3 contains 14 residues. J lost 4 bases, V lost 5 bases, and 8 bases had no gene match. The CDR3: CASSPGTERYEQYF. For the CDR3, the DNA is TGTGCCAGCAGTCCCGGGACAGAACGATACGAGCAGTACTTC.

The chain employs TRBV29-1 and TRBJ1-1; a possible D gene is TRBD1 (5 bases). V lost 7 bases and J lost 6, with 15 bases in between. CDR1 SQVTM and CDR2 ANQGSEA come from the germline V gene. The CDR3 is made up of 12 amino acids. CDR3 bases: TGCAGCGGGGGCGGAGGTCACGCTGAAGCTTTCTTT. Encoded protein: CSGGGGHAEAFF.

The V and J genes are TRBV30 and TRBJ2-7; weak D call: TRBD1 (5 bases). CDR1 GTSNPN and CDR2 SVGIG come from the germline V gene (reference sequence). This CDR3 comprises 15 residues. The V gene lost 0 bases and the J gene lost 6 bases, with 18 bases spanning the gap. In DNA form, the CDR3 reads TGTGCCTGGAGTGTACTGGCAGGGCTACCGGGCGAGCAGTACTTC. This sequence encodes CAWSVLAGLPGEQYF.

V and J are TRBV12-3 or TRBV12-4 and TRBJ1-4; 7 nucleotides match TRBD1. The CDR3 consists of 17 residues. J lost 5 bases, V lost 1 base, and 10 bases had no gene match. The CDR3 sequence: CASSLGPGGHFNEKLFF. The CDR3 coding sequence is TGTGCCAGCAGTTTAGGGCCAGGGGGACACTTCAATGAAAAACTGTTTTTT.

This clonotype was picked up many times. The chain combines TRBV7-2 with TRBJ2-1; D remains ambiguous. Germline CDR1 SGHTA, CDR2 FQGNSA. V lost 5 bases and J lost 5, with 10 bases in between. The CDR3 loop spans 13 amino acids. The CDR3 DNA follows: TGTGCCAGCAGCCAGCGCCCGAACAATGAGCAGTTCTTC. This sequence encodes CASSQRPNNEQFF.

This chain uses TRBV11-1 with TRBJ1-2; 9 nucleotides line up with TRBD1. Trimming at V came to 7 bases and at J to 4 bases, leaving 10 bases not matched to a gene. Germline V gives CDR1 SGHAT, CDR2 FQDESV (reference sequence). The CDR3 length is 15 residues. For the CDR3, the DNA is TGTGCCAGCATCCAGCCGGGACAGGGAATCTATGGCTACACCTTC. Translated: CASIQPGQGIYGYTF. Full variable domain (rest looked up from reference TRBV11-1 and TRBJ1-2): EAEVAQSPRYKITEKSQAVAFWCDPISGHATLYWYRQILGQGPELLVQFQDESVVDDSQLPKDRFSAERLKGVDSTLKIQPAELGDSAMYLCASIQPGQGIYGYTFGSGTRLTVV.

This clonotype was observed a few times. V gene TRBV12-3 or TRBV12-4 combines with J gene TRBJ2-2; a possible D gene is TRBD2 (6 bases). Trimming left V 3 bases short and J 4 bases short, with 18 bases between. The CDR3 is 17 residues long. The CDR3 loop is CASSLVPWGDTTGELFF. The CDR3 nucleotides read TGTGCCAGCAGTTTGGTCCCCTGGGGGGATACCACCGGGGAGCTGTTTTTT.

DNA of the CDR3: TGTGCCAGCCGACAGGGAACGGAAGAGACCCAGTACTTC. It specifies CASRQGTEETQYF. This sequence joins TRBV10-3 and TRBJ2-5, with 7 bases that match TRBD1. The CDR3 is 13 amino acids. Germline V lookup: CDR1 ENHRY, CDR2 SYGVKD. Unmatched junction bases numbered 8, after V lost 10 bases and J lost 3 bases.

The chain carries TRBV7-2 and TRBJ2-7; 10 bases are shared with TRBD2. V gave up 4 bases and J gave up 2 bases; unmatched junction bases: 5. The CDR3 spans 15 residues. CDR1 and CDR2 from the germline V gene are SGHTA and FQGNSA. The CDR3 spells CASSWGLAITYEQYF. CDR3 in DNA: TGTGCCAGCAGCTGGGGACTAGCGATTACCTACGAGCAGTACTTC.

A few counts support this clonotype. The chain has TRBV4-2 and TRBJ1-2; TRBD1 is a possible D gene (6 bases). This CDR3 spans 18 amino acids. V shed 4 bases and J shed 8 bases, with 29 bases lying between them. The V gene's germline CDR1 is LGHNA and CDR2 YNFKEQ. CDR3 bases: TGTGCCAGCAGCCTAGAAACTTCGGCCCCTACCTCTACAGGGGGCTACACCTTC. Translating gives CASSLETSAPTSTGGYTF.

This clonotype was seen only once. The genes are TRBV6-2 or TRBV6-3 and TRBJ1-5; a weak D match, TRBD1 (6 bases). This CDR3 has 13 residues. Per the germline V gene, CDR1 is MNHEY and CDR2 is SVGEGT. Trimming took 0 bases from V and 11 from J, leaving 11 bases between them. The chain's CDR3 is CASSYSRGVAQHF. CDR3 DNA sequence: TGTGCCAGCAGTTACTCGAGGGGGGTTGCCCAGCATTTT.